This T cell receptor (beta chain) was obtained from a study of naive and memory T cell subsets. Overall study results and limits: Findings for naive and memory subsets could not be checked against ground truth. Diversity fell and Gini index rose from naive through CM, EM, EMRA.

CD4 T cells were positively selected, then CD8 T cells from the CD4-negative fraction. An equimolar mix of two oligonucleotides served as the beta constant-region primer for TRBC1 and TRBC2. Nested alpha and beta constant-region primers with the SP2 primer drove four PCR rounds on ligated cDNA. A 12-nucleotide UMI and the SP2 primer were added to the cDNA 3' end by oligonucleotide ligation. TCRdb redid the calling of the UMI-ligation and nested PCR reads with MiXCR, one entry per CDR3 protein. The sample has over 65,000 distinct CDR3 sequences, around 9% seen once. V was pared by 2 bases and J by 5 bases, with 12 bases between. CDR1 is MNHEY and CDR2 is SVGAGI in the germline V gene. The CDR3 runs to 15 residues. Only a few counts were recorded for this clonotype. Its antigen is undetermined.

The receptor comes from a human donor in good health. Specimen: naive CD8+ T cells from blood. This chain connects TRBV6-5 to TRBJ1-4; tentatively, D is TRBD1 (5 bases). The CDR3: CASSYGGHRNEKLFF. CDR3 bases: TGTGCCAGCAGTTACGGTGGACACAGAAATGAAAAACTGTTTTTT.